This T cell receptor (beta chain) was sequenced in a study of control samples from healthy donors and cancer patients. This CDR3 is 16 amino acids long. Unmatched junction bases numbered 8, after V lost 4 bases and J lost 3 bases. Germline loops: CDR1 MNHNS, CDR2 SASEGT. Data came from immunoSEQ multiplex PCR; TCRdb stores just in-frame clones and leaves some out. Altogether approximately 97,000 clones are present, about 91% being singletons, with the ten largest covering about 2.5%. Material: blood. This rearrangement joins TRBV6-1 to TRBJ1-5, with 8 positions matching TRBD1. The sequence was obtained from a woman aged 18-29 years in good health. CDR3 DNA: TGTGCCAGCAGTGTTCGGACAGGGTCTGACAATCAGCCCCAGCATTTT. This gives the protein CASSVRTGSDNQPQHF.